One sample yielded the 25 T cell receptor beta chains listed below, sequenced in a study of identical twins. TCRdb reanalysed the 5' RACE reads using MiXCR and keeps one entry per CDR3 protein. The data show approximately 140,000 distinct CDR3 sequences, under 4.5% seen once. Sequencing was carried out using memory T cells sorted from blood. Receptor source: a man younger than 35 in good health.

At least ten counts were recorded for this clonotype. This chain connects TRBV18 to TRBJ2-3; 11 nucleotides line up with TRBD2. The V segment lost 0 bases and the J segment 1 base; nucleotides outside the gene matches: 0. CDR1 is KGHSH and CDR2 is LQKENI in the germline V gene. The CDR3 contains 16 residues. CDR3 nucleotides: TGTGCCAGCTCACCACCGGGACTAGCGGGCACAGATACGCAGTATTTT. It codes for CASSPPGLAGTDTQYF.

This clonotype was seen many times. V and J are TRBV10-3 and TRBJ2-1; D is uncertain. V lost 0 bases and J lost 9, with 12 bases in between. Looked up from germline, CDR1 is ENHRY and CDR2 is SYGVKD. The length of the CDR3 is 14 residues. The CDR3 reads CAISESLLAREQFF. DNA for the CDR3: TGTGCCATCAGTGAGTCGCTTTTAGCTCGTGAGCAGTTCTTC.

This clonotype appeared many times. This chain joins TRBV29-1 and TRBJ2-3, with D maybe TRBD2 (6 bases). This CDR3 spans 13 amino acids. Trimming cost V 8 bases and J 6 bases, with 18 bases left between them. Germline V gene sequence: CDR1 SQVTM, CDR2 ANQGSEA. As DNA, the CDR3 is TGCAGCACTATATACGTCCGGGAGGATACGCAGTATTTT. It is translated as CSTIYVREDTQYF.

The table lists this clonotype with many counts. The chain joins TRBV3-1 to TRBJ2-7; no firm D call. The germline V and J ends were trimmed by 1 base and 2 bases, with 15 bases remaining between them. Germline loops: CDR1 LGHDT, CDR2 YNNKEL (reference sequence). The CDR3 has 16 amino acids. In DNA form, the CDR3 reads TGTGCCAGCAGCCAAGTGGGCTCACCTCGGCCCTACGAGCAGTACTTC. This encodes CASSQVGSPRPYEQYF.

This clonotype was seen many times. The chain is built from TRBV29-1 and TRBJ2-6; 9 bases are shared with TRBD1. Trimming cost V 4 bases and J 0 bases; bases outside gene matches: 4. The CDR3 has 16 residues. Germline V gene lookup returns CDR1 SQVTM and CDR2 ANQGSEA. CDR3 in amino acids: CSVVGQGPSGANVLTF. CDR3 nucleotide sequence: TGCAGCGTTGTGGGACAGGGTCCCTCTGGGGCCAACGTCCTGACTTTC.

This chain uses TRBV6-5 with TRBJ2-2, with D possibly being TRBD2 (5 bases). CDR1 is MNHEY and CDR2 is SVGAGI in the germline V gene. This CDR3 has 17 amino acids. Trimming cost V 2 bases and J 9 bases, with 22 bases left between them. CDR3 DNA sequence: TGTGCCAGCAGTTACCTCATCAGGACTCCCAACGTGTGGGAGCTGTTTTTT. It translates to CASSYLIRTPNVWELFF.

This clonotype was counted ten times or more. The chain links TRBV27 to TRBJ2-1; no definite D call. V was shortened by 6 bases and J by 5 bases, with 5 bases between the two germline ends. Germline V gene data show CDR1 as MNHEY and CDR2 as SMNVEV (reference sequence). CDR3 size: 11 residues. As DNA, the CDR3 is TGTGCCAGCAGCCGAAACAATGAGCAGTTCTTC. It encodes CASSRNNEQFF.

This clonotype has more than one count but fewer than ten. The chain employs TRBV20-1 and TRBJ2-1; D is possibly TRBD1 or TRBD2 (5 bases each). The V gene lost 4 bases and the J gene lost 5 bases, with 18 bases spanning the gap. CDR1 and CDR2 (germline): DFQATT, SNEGSKA (reference sequence). CDR3 length equals 15 residues. CDR3 protein: CSANRIGAFNNEQFF. CDR3 coding DNA: TGCAGTGCTAACCGGATCGGGGCCTTTAACAATGAGCAGTTCTTC.

Ten or more counts support this clonotype. The chain uses TRBV6-2 or TRBV6-3 and TRBJ1-1; D uncertain. There are 11 residues in the CDR3. Germline-derived CDR1 and CDR2 are MNHEY and SVGEGT. V lost 4 bases and J lost 8, with 8 bases in between. CDR3 in DNA: TGTGCCAGCAGTTTAAGGAGCGAAGCTTTCTTT. Its translation is CASSLRSEAFF.

This clonotype has ten or more counts. This chain links TRBV20-1 with TRBJ1-2, with D tentatively TRBD1 (5 bases). The germline V gene encodes CDR1 DFQATT and CDR2 SNEGSKA (reference sequence). The CDR3 consists of 13 residues. V gave up 6 bases and J gave up 5 bases, with 16 bases separating them. The CDR3 loop reads CSALRGSGYGYTF. CDR3 in DNA: TGCAGTGCCCTGAGGGGTAGCGGGTATGGCTACACCTTC.

The sample holds many counts of this clonotype. The chain links TRBV7-2 to TRBJ2-7, with 8 bases identical to TRBD1. CDR1 is SGHTA, CDR2 FQGNSA, per germline. V trimming: 5 bases; J trimming: 4 bases; junction bases outside the gene matches: 13. The CDR3 spans 16 residues. The CDR3 reads CASSGRTGTGSYEQYF. CDR3 nucleotide sequence: TGTGCCAGCAGCGGACGAACCGGGACAGGCAGTTACGAGCAGTACTTC.

This clonotype appeared many times. The chain has TRBV25-1 and TRBJ1-1; D is unclear. V was pared by 3 bases and J by 11 bases, with 13 bases between. This CDR3 spans 12 amino acids. Germline V gene sequence: CDR1 MGHDK, CDR2 SYGVNS. CDR3 sequence: CASSDRLGSAFF. CDR3 DNA: TGTGCCAGCAGTGACAGGTTGGGGTCGGCTTTCTTT.

This clonotype appeared many times. The CDR3 nucleotides are TGCAGCAGTGGGGGGCATGCAACTAATGAAAAACTGTTTTTT. Translated: CSSGGHATNEKLFF. The J gene is TRBJ1-4, the V gene TRBV20-1; a possible D gene is TRBD1 (6 bases). Germline CDR1 DFQATT, CDR2 SNEGSKA (reference sequence). The CDR3 runs to 14 residues.

This clonotype has only a few counts. The rearrangement links TRBV28 to TRBJ2-5; D uncertain. The CDR3 covers 12 residues. Trimming took 1 base from V and 5 from J, leaving 5 bases between them. The germline V gene has CDR1 MDHEN and CDR2 SYDVKM. Here the CDR3 reads CASSLSYETQYF. The CDR3 region has the DNA TGTGCCAGCAGTTTATCCTACGAGACCCAGTACTTC.

This clonotype was recorded at least ten times. The gene calls are TRBV6-6 and TRBJ2-2; D gene unclear. Germline loops: CDR1 MNHNY, CDR2 SVGAGI (reference sequence). V was cut by 8 bases and J by 7 bases, with 8 bases left in between. The CDR3 length is 11 residues. The CDR3 DNA reads TGTGCCAGCTGTTGGGTCGGGGAGCTGTTTTTT. This gives the protein CASCWVGELFF.

This clonotype was detected many times. This sequence joins TRBV20-1 and TRBJ1-4; D possibly corresponds to TRBD1 (6 bases). Per the germline V gene, CDR1 is DFQATT and CDR2 is SNEGSKA (reference sequence). Trimming pared 2 bases from V and 8 bases from J, leaving 15 bases between. The CDR3 sequence is 14 residues long. The DNA of the CDR3 is TGCAGTGCTAGAACAAACAGGGACCAAGAAAAACTGTTTTTT. Translating it yields CSARTNRDQEKLFF.

The chain has TRBV4-2 and TRBJ2-1; perhaps D is TRBD1 or TRBD2 (6 bases each). Trimming stripped 4 bases from V and 0 bases from J, with 25 bases between. The germline CDR1 and CDR2 sequences are LGHNA and YNFKEQ. The CDR3 covers 20 residues. The chain's CDR3 is CASSPRGLARERSSYNEQFF. The CDR3 DNA reads TGTGCCAGCAGCCCCCGGGGGCTAGCGAGGGAGAGGTCCTCCTACAATGAGCAGTTCTTC.

This clonotype occurred many times. The rearrangement uses TRBV20-1 and TRBJ2-1, with TRBD2 identical over 9 bases. CDR1 and CDR2 from the germline V gene are DFQATT and SNEGSKA (reference sequence). This CDR3 has 17 residues. V shed 0 bases, J shed 4 bases, and the junction held 10 bases outside the gene matches. Written as DNA, the CDR3 is TGCAGTGCTAGAGATATAGTAGCGGGAGTGGGGTACAATGAGCAGTTCTTC. It encodes CSARDIVAGVGYNEQFF.

Only a few counts were recorded for this clonotype. In DNA form, the CDR3 reads TGTGCCAGCAGCTTATTCCGGGGTCCGGGGGCCAACGTCCTGACTTTC. Its translation: CASSLFRGPGANVLTF. This chain uses TRBV11-2 with TRBJ2-6, with a possible D match to TRBD2 (5 bases). This CDR3 spans 16 amino acids. Germline lookup yields CDR1 SGHAT and CDR2 FQNNGV. V was pared by 2 bases and J by 4 bases, with 12 bases between.

This clonotype has at least ten counts. V gene TRBV24-1 combines with J gene TRBJ2-2; D unclear. The length of the CDR3 is 17 residues. Germline CDR1 KGHDR, CDR2 SFDVKD. V shed 2 bases and J shed 1 base, with 13 bases lying between them. CDR3 sequence reads: CATSDYRAAMNTGELFF. CDR3 sequence (DNA): TGTGCCACCAGTGATTATAGGGCGGCTATGAACACCGGGGAGCTGTTTTTT.

There are a few counts of this clonotype. The chain uses TRBV19 and TRBJ2-2; D is possibly TRBD1 or TRBD2 (6 bases each). CDR3 length: 17 residues. Germline V lookup: CDR1 LNHDA, CDR2 SQIVND (reference sequence). V was trimmed by 7 bases and J by 0 bases, leaving 18 bases between them. CDR3 DNA: TGTGCCAGTAAATTGTCGGAGGGGGGAGCGAACACCGGGGAGCTGTTTTTT. Residues: CASKLSEGGANTGELFF.

This clonotype was observed at least ten times. CDR3 bases: TGTGCCAGCAGTTACGAAGCGGGACTCAATGAGCAGTTCTTC. This encodes CASSYEAGLNEQFF. J is TRBJ2-1 and V is TRBV6-2 or TRBV6-3; 7 bases are a match to TRBD2. With V trimmed by 2 bases and J by 6 bases, 4 bases remained unmatched. The CDR3 has 14 residues. The germline gives CDR1 MNHEY, CDR2 SVGEGT.

This clonotype was counted at least ten times. V and J are TRBV19 and TRBJ1-4; no clear D. This CDR3 is built from 14 residues. V was pared by 9 bases and J by 0 bases, with 11 bases between. Germline CDR1 reads LNHDA; CDR2 reads SQIVND (reference sequence). For the CDR3, the DNA is TGTGCCAGCAGCCCCCCCGCAACTAATGAAAAACTGTTTTTT. Amino acids: CASSPPATNEKLFF.

This clonotype was counted ten times or more. This chain uses TRBV15 with TRBJ2-3; no clear D gene. The CDR3 covers 15 residues. The V gene's germline CDR1 is LNHNV and CDR2 YYDKDF (reference sequence). V lost 2 bases and J 0 bases, leaving 9 bases between the germline ends. The DNA of the CDR3 is TGTGCCACCAGCAGATTACCTTTTAGCACAGATACGCAGTATTTT. It codes for CATSRLPFSTDTQYF.

The sample holds many counts of this clonotype. The DNA for the CDR3 is TGTGCCAGCACTCGGGGGGTTCTGAACACCGGGGAGCTGTTTTTT. Amino acid sequence: CASTRGVLNTGELFF. This rearrangement joins TRBV12-3 or TRBV12-4 to TRBJ2-2; 7 nucleotides match TRBD2. The CDR3 has 15 amino acids. Trimming removed 7 bases from V and 1 base from J; junction bases left unmatched: 6.